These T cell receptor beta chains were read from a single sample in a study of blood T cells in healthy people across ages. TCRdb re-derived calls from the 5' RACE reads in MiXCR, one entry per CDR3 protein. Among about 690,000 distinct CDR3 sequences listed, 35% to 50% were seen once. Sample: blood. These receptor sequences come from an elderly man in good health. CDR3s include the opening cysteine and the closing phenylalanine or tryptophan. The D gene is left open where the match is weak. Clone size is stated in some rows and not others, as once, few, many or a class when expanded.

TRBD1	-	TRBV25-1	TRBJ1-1	TGTGCCAGCAGTGAGAGTCCCGGGACAGGGGGATCTGAAGCTTTCTTT	CASSESPGTGGSEAFF
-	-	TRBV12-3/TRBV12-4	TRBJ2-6	TGTGCCAGCAGTTTCCGGGGGAGCTCTGGGGCCAACGTCCTGACTTTC	CASSFRGSSGANVLTF
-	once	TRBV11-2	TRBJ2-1	TGTGCCAGCAGCTCCCCGACCGATGAGCAGTTCTTC	CASSSPTDEQFF
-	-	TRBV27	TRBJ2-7	TGTGCCAGCAGTTTATCGGGGGGCGTTTCGGACGAGCAGTACTTC	CASSLSGGVSDEQYF
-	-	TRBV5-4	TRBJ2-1	TGTGCCAGCAGATCAGGGTACCGCGACGAGCAGTTCTTC	CASRSGYRDEQFF
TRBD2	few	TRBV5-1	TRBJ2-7	TGCGCCAGCAGAGCGACTAGCGGGACCTCCTACGAGCAGTACTTC	CASRATSGTSYEQYF
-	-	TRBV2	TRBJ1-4	TGTGCCAGCAGTGCAACTAATGAAAAACTGTTTTTT	CASSATNEKLFF
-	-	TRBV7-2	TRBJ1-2	TGTGCCGGCAGCTTTATCGGGGACTATGGCTACACCTTC	CAGSFIGDYGYTF
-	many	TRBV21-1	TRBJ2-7	TGTGCCAGCAGCAAACTTCGCTCGGACAGGGTCTACGAGCAGTACTTC	CASSKLRSDRVYEQYF
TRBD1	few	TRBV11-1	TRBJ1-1	TGTGCCAGCAGCGAGCGACAGGGGTCGGGCACTGAAGCTTTCTTT	CASSERQGSGTEAFF
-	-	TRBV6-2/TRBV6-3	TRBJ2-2	TGTGCCAGCAGTTACGGGGGAGCAAGAAGGACCGGGGAGCTGTTTTTT	CASSYGGARRTGELFF
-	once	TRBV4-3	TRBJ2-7	TGCGCCAGCAGCCAAGATGTGGGGGCATACGAGCAGTACTTC	CASSQDVGAYEQYF
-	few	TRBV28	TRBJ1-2	TGTGCCAGCAGTCCGCACTATGGCTACACCTTC	CASSPHYGYTF
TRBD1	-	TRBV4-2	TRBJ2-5	TGTGCCAGCAGCCAAGAAGACTACAGGACAGGGGAACAGGCCCAGTACTTC	CASSQEDYRTGEQAQYF
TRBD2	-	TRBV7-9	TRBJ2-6	TGTGCCAGCAGCTTAACGCCTAGCGGGGGCCCTTTCTCTGGGGCCAACGTCCTGACTTTC	CASSLTPSGGPFSGANVLTF
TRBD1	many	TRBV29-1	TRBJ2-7	TGCAGCGTAGCGACAGGGGGCAACTACGAGCAGTACTTC	CSVATGGNYEQYF
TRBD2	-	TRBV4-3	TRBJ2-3	TGCGCCAGCAGCCAATTCGTAGCGGGGGCCCTAAGCACAGATACGCAGTATTTT	CASSQFVAGALSTDTQYF
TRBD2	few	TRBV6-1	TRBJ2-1	TGTGCCAGCAGTTCGTTAGCGGGAGGCGGCTATGAGCAGTTCTTC	CASSSLAGGGYEQFF
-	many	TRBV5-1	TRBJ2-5	TGCGCCAGCAGCTTGGTGCCAGGAAAGGGTGAGACCCAGTACTTC	CASSLVPGKGETQYF
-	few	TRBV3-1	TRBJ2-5	TGTGCCAGCAGCCAATTTTCCAATGAGCAGTACTTC	CASSQFSNEQYF
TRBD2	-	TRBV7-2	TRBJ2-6	TGTGCCAGCACCCAAGTGGGGCTAGCGGGATTCTCTGGGGCCAACGTCCTGACTTTC	CASTQVGLAGFSGANVLTF
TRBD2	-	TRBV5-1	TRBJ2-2	TGCGCCAGCAGCGTGACTAGCGGGGGGCCCCTATGGAACACCGGGGAGCTGTTTTTT	CASSVTSGGPLWNTGELFF
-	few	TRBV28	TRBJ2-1	TGTGCCAGCAGTTTAATGAGCGGATCCTACAATGAGCAGTTCTTC	CASSLMSGSYNEQFF
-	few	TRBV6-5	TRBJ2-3	TGTGCCAGCAGCCACCGTGGGAGTAGCACAGATACGCAGTATTTT	CASSHRGSSTDTQYF
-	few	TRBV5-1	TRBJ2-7	TGCGCCAGCAGCTTGGAGGGGGGGATGACTACCTACGAGCAGTACTTC	CASSLEGGMTTYEQYF
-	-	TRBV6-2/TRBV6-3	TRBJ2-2	TGTGCCAGCAGTTCCCAGGGCGACACCGGGGAGCTGTTTTTT	CASSSQGDTGELFF
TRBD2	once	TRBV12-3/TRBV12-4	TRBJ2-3	TGTGCCAGCAGTCCCCGGACTAGCGGGAGAAGGAGGAGCACAGATACGCAGTATTTT	CASSPRTSGRRRSTDTQYF
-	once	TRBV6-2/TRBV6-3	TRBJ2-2	TGTGCCAGCGTGAGGCAGGGAAGGAACACCGGGGAGCTGTTTTTT	CASVRQGRNTGELFF
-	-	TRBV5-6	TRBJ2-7	TGTGCCAGCAGCCGCGGTCGACCCTACGAGCAGTACTTC	CASSRGRPYEQYF
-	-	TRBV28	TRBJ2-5	TGTGCCAGCAGCATATCCGGACAGATTTTACAAGAGACCCAGTACTTC	CASSISGQILQETQYF
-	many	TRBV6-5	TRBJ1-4	TGTGCCAGCAGTTACGGGCAGGATGGGGAAAAACTGTTTTTT	CASSYGQDGEKLFF
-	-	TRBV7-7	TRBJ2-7	TGTGCCAGCAGCCGGCGGGGAGACTACGAGCAGTACTTC	CASSRRGDYEQYF
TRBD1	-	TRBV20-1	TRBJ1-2	TGCAGTGCAGAGGGGGCCGTCTTCTATGGCTACACCTTT	CSAEGAVFYGYTF
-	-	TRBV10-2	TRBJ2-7	TGCGCCAGCGGTTTGGGACCGTTGGACTACGAGCAGTACTTC	CASGLGPLDYEQYF
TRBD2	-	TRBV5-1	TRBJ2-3	TGCGCCAGCAGCTTGGGTAGCGGGAGCCTGTATTTT	CASSLGSGSLYF
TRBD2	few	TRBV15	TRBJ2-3	TGTGCCACCAGCCCAGGGAAGCGGGGAGCGGTAACAGATACGCAGTATTTT	CATSPGKRGAVTDTQYF
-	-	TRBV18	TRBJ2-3	TGTGCCAGCTCACAAAATACGGCCATTCAGGCGCGGGATACGCAGTATTTT	CASSQNTAIQARDTQYF
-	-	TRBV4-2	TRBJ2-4	TGTGTCAGCAGCCCCGGGCGGACGGAGGGTAACATTCAGTACTTC	CVSSPGRTEGNIQYF
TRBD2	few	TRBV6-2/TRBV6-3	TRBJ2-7	TGTGCCAGCAGTTACTACGGCGATACTAGCGGGAGGGCCTACGAGCAGTACTTC	CASSYYGDTSGRAYEQYF
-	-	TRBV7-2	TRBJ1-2	TGTGCCAGCAGCTCGACAGAAATTAACTATGGCTACACCTTC	CASSSTEINYGYTF
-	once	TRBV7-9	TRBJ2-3	TGTGCCAGCAGCTCTTTGTCACAACTCACAGATACGCAGTATTTT	CASSSLSQLTDTQYF
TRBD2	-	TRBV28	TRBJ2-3	TGTGCCAGCAGCCGACCGACTAGCGGGAGGGCCGTACCGCAGTATTTT	CASSRPTSGRAVPQYF
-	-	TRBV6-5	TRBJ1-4	TGTGCCAGCAGCCTAGGACACGCAACTAGTGAAAAACTGTTTTTT	CASSLGHATSEKLFF
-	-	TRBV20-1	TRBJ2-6	TGCAGTGCCGACTCTGGGGCCGACGTCCTGACTTTC	CSADSGADVLTF
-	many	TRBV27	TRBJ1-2	TGTGCCAGCAGTAAAAATACAGGGCGAGCTAACTATGGCTACACCTTC	CASSKNTGRANYGYTF
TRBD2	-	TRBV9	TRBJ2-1	TGTGCCAGCAGCGTAGCGCCGACTAGCGGGGACAATGAGCAGTTCTTC	CASSVAPTSGDNEQFF
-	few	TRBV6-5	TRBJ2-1	TGTGCCAGCAGTTTCCAAAGACTGGGGGAGCAGTTCTTC	CASSFQRLGEQFF
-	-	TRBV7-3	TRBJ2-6	TGTGCCAGCAGCTCCCTAGCCTCTGGGGCCAACGTCCTGACTTTC	CASSSLASGANVLTF
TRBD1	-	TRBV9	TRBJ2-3	TGTGCCAGCAGCGGACCGGGACAGGGTAGGGATACGCAGTATTTT	CASSGPGQGRDTQYF
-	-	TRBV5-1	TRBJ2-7	TGCGCCAGCAGCCAGGGGCCGGGACTCGGATCCTACGAGCAGTACTTC	CASSQGPGLGSYEQYF
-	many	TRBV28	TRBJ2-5	TGTGCCAGCAGTTACCTGGGGATAGGGTCAGGTCAAGAGACCCAGTACTTC	CASSYLGIGSGQETQYF